Reported below is one T cell receptor (beta chain). What it binds is not known. CDR3 length equals 13 residues. V gave up 6 bases and J gave up 5 bases, with 14 bases separating them. Germline V CDR1 and CDR2: ENHRY, SYGVKD. This record comes from a study of T cell responses to AZD1222 COVID-19 vaccine. Study-wide context: Pooled in the analysis were second doses at about 4 or about 12 weeks.

Study-wide points: Females made up more of the donors, who were largely white British, and clonal diversity may have come out too low. The span of vaccine-associated CD4 TCRs extended across spike, with dominance at 160-218 and 743-854.

Here immunoSEQ multiplex PCR was the method, and the copy in TCRdb shows in-frame clones only, minus some. The sample carries 130,000 to 150,000 clones, around nine tenths recorded once. The sample was peripheral blood, taken on day 0 of AZD1222 vaccination. The chain uses TRBV10-3 and TRBJ2-7; tentatively, D is TRBD2 (7 bases). This receptor was obtained from an adult in good health. CDR3 amino acids: CAIRRGGFDEQYF. The CDR3, as DNA: TGTGCCATCAGGAGGGGGGGATTCGACGAGCAGTACTTC.